The T cell receptor beta chain under discussion was sequenced for a study of regulatory T cells in long-lasting Graves disease. This CDR3 is 14 amino acids long. V was pared by 3 bases and J by 0 bases, with 8 bases between. Germline assignment: CDR1 LNHNV and CDR2 YYDKDF (reference sequence). As to time point: newly diagnosed GD, antithyroid drugs for less than 3 months. After RNA was extracted from PBMCs, the TCR library was made from it. Building the TCR beta libraries relied on iRepertoire HTBI primers, and CDR3 regions underwent Arm-PCR. In the original analysis: Across the samples, identification revealed approximately 66 TRBV and about 15 TRBJ segments. Via MiXCR, TCRdb re-called the multiplex PCR reads, giving one row per CDR3 protein. The V and J calls, along with clone size, are taken from TCRdb and not from the paper's own processing. Of roughly 520,000 distinct CDR3 sequences listed, more than 10% are singletons.

At least ten counts were recorded for this clonotype. These sequences were also reported in another study, on T cells in Graves' hyperthyroidism and ophthalmopathy. This second study notes: Reasons for excluding patients were uncontrolled infection, other autoimmune disease, pregnancy or lactation. Diagnostic decisions used clinical symptoms, serum thyroxine and TRAb, thyroid ultrasound and orbital computed tomography. A first-round RT-PCR of the TCR CDR3 used the HTBI primer set.

The TCR originated in a woman aged 30 to 39 with Graves disease. V is TRBV15 and J is TRBJ1-1, with unresolved D. The sequencing here drew on peripheral blood mononuclear cells (PBMCs), taken at new diagnosis, from a patient treated with antithyroid drugs. The CDR3 spells CATSSSVMNTEAFF. CDR3 in DNA: TGTGCCACCAGCAGCTCCGTGATGAACACTGAAGCTTTCTTT.